This TCR beta chain was recovered during a study of blood T cell repertoires in COVID-19. Authors' analysis steps: How many nucleated cells were present was estimated from reference gene primer amplification. TCRdb's table, derived via immunoSEQ multiplex PCR, lists solely in-frame clones and lacks some. That table gives V, J and clone size, and the DNA gave D and trimming. The sample yields about 440,000 clones, roughly 88% seen once. Recruits, aged roughly 18 to 95 years, lived in 24 US areas. Assignment of participants to cohorts was predicated upon participant-reported clinical history. There are 16 residues in the CDR3. The germline V gene has CDR1 SGHAT and CDR2 FQNNGV. V dropped 6 bases and J dropped 4 bases, with 21 bases sitting between them.

The sequenced material came from PBMCs or T cells enriched from blood (not recorded which). The rearrangement joins TRBV11-2 to TRBJ1-2; TRBD1 is a possible D gene (6 bases). The origin of this receptor is a young man who had recovered from COVID-19. CDR3 in amino acids: CASSYVSGTPSYGYTF. The CDR3 nucleotides are TGTGCCAGCAGTTACGTCTCCGGGACACCCTCCTATGGCTACACCTTC.